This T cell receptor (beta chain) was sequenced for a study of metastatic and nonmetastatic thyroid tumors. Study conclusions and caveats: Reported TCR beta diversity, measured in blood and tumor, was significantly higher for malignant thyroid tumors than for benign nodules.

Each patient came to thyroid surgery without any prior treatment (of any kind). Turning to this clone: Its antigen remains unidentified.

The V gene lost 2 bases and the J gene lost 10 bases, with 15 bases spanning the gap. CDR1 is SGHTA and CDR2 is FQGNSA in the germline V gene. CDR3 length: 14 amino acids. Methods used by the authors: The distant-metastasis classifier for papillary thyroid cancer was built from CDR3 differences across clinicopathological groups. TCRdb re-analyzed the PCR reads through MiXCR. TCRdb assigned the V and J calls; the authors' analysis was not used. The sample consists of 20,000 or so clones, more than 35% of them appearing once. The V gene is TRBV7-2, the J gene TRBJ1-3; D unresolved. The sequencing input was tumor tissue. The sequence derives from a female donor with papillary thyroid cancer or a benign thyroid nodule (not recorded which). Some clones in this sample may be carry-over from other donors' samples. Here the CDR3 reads CASSLRFEGTTIYF. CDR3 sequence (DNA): TGTGCCAGCAGCTTAAGGTTTGAGGGAACGACCATATATTTT.